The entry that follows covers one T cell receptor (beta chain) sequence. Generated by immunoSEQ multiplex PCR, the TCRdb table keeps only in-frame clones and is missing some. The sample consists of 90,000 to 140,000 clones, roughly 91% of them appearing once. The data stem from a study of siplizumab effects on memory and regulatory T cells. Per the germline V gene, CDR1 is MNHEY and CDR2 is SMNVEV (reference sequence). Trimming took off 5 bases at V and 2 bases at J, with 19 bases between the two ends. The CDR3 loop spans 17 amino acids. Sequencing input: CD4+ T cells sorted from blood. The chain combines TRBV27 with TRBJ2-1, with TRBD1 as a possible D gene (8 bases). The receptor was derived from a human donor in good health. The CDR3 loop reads CASSTYYRGGAYNEQFF. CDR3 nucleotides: TGTGCCAGCAGTACCTACTACAGGGGGGGGGCCTACAATGAGCAGTTCTTC.